This T cell receptor beta chain derives from a study of cytomegalovirus exposure and HLA in healthy donors. Germline trimming cut 6 bases from V and 2 bases from J; bases unmatched to any gene: 7. Germline V gene sequence: CDR1 MNHNS, CDR2 SASEGT. The CDR3 length is 14 residues. Primers: 60 Vbeta forward and 13 Jbeta reverse. Generated by immunoSEQ multiplex PCR, the TCRdb table keeps only in-frame clones and is missing some. The data show 150,000 to 200,000 clones, with roughly 87% seen just once and around 0.21% held by the top ten. Study results and limitations: In a later analysis, most CMV-associated TCR beta chains appeared HLA-restricted.

In regard to this clone: Its target is unknown.

The TCR originated in a girl under two years old in good health and CMV-seronegative. The source material was PBMCs. This chain uses TRBV6-1 with TRBJ2-7; 7 bases match TRBD2. This chain's CDR3 is CASSSTGLPYEQYF. The CDR3 DNA sequence: TGTGCCAGCAGCTCCACGGGACTACCCTACGAGCAGTACTTC.